This T cell receptor beta chain was identified in a study of cytomegalovirus exposure and HLA in healthy donors. Study-level findings and limits: Researchers reported in a later analysis that common viral pathogens appeared linked to several top clusters. A cluster of highly shared sequence variants was likely a sequencing artifact.

PCR used 60 Vbeta primers and 13 Jbeta primers. Data came from immunoSEQ multiplex PCR; TCRdb stores just in-frame clones and leaves some out. Of about 130,000 clones in the sample, over 75% were seen once. This CDR3 has 15 amino acids. Healthy bone marrow donors made up the donor group. Comment on this clone: Its antigen is not known.

This TCR was recovered from a man aged 45-65 years in good health and CMV-seronegative. Sequences were obtained from PBMCs. The chain employs TRBV21-1 and TRBJ2-7; the D call of TRBD1 is as the table states it, not checked on the DNA. TRBV21-1 counts as a pseudogene. Here the CDR3 reads CASSPLRTSPYEQYF. CDR3 nucleotide sequence: TGTGCCAGCAGCCCCCTCCGGACAAGTCCCTACGAGCAGTACTTC.